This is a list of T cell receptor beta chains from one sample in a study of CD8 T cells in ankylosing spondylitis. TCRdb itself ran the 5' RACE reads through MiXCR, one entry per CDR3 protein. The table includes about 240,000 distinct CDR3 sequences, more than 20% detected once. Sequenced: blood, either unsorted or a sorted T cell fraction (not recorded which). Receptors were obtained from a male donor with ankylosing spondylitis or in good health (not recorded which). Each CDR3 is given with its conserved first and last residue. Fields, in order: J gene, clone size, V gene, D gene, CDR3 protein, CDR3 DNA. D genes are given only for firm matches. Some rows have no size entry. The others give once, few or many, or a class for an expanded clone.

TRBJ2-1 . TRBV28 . CASSLPANNEQFF TGTGCCAGCAGTTTACCGGCCAACAATGAGCAGTTCTTC
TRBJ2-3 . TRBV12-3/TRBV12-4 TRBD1 CATSLGQGGADTQYF TGTGCCACCTCGCTGGGACAGGGGGGAGCAGATACGCAGTATTTT
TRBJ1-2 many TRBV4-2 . CASSRQGGYTF TGTGCCAGCAGCCGGCAAGGAGGCTACACCTTC
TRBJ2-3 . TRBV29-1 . CSVEAGVGTDTQYF TGCAGCGTTGAAGCAGGGGTGGGCACAGATACGCAGTATTTT
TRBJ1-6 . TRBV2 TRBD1 CASSSDRGGKPLHF TGTGCCAGCAGTTCGGACAGGGGCGGAAAACCCCTCCACTTT
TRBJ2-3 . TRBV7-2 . CASSLQEATDTQYF TGTGCCAGCAGCTTACAAGAAGCAACAGATACGCAGTATTTT
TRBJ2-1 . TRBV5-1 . CASSLQGRDEQFF TGCGCCAGCAGCTTACAGGGAAGGGATGAGCAGTTCTTC
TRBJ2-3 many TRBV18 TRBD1 CASSPRQGSPDTQYF TGTGCCAGCTCACCGAGACAGGGAAGCCCAGATACGCAGTATTTT
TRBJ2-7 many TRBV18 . CASSPRRAGATYEQYF TGTGCCAGCTCACCAAGAAGGGCGGGGGCTACCTACGAGCAGTACTTC
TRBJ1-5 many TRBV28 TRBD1 CASTYPRDSAYSNQPQHF TGTGCCAGCACCTACCCCCGGGACAGCGCTTATAGCAATCAGCCCCAGCATTTT
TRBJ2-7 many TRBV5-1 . CASSLNGLSYVGNF TGCGCCAGCAGCTTGAACGGTCTCTCCTACGTTGGGAACTTC
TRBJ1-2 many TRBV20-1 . CSARDVGGYGYTF TGCAGTGCTAGAGATGTGGGAGGCTATGGCTACACCTTC
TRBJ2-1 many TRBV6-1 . CASRPPRLAGDHNEQFF TGTGCCAGCAGACCGCCAAGATTAGCCGGTGACCACAATGAGCAGTTCTTC
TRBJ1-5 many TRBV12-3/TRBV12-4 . CASSLDVGDQPQHF TGTGCCAGCAGTTTAGATGTAGGGGATCAGCCCCAGCATTTT
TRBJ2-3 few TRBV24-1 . CATSEGPSTDTQYF TGTGCCACCAGTGAAGGGCCTAGCACAGATACGCAGTATTTT
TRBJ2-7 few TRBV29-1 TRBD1 CSVLKGAGYEQYF TGCAGCGTTCTTAAGGGGGCAGGCTACGAGCAGTACTTC
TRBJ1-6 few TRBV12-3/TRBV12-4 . CASSYRFNSPLHF TGTGCCAGCAGCTACAGGTTTAATTCACCCCTCCACTTT
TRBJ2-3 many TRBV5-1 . CASSVYGTDTQYF TGCGCCAGCAGTGTCTACGGGACAGATACGCAGTATTTT
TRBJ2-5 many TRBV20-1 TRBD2 CSASITSGAKTQYF TGCAGTGCTAGTATCACTAGCGGGGCCAAGACCCAGTACTTC
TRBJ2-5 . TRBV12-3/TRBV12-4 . CAIQGPGGLYQETQYF TGTGCCATCCAGGGTCCCGGGGGACTGTACCAAGAGACCCAGTACTTC
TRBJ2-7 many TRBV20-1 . CSARALRLRADRKQYF TGCAGTGCTAGGGCCCTCCGGCTGAGGGCCGACCGGAAGCAGTACTTC
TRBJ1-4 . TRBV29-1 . CSVEDPHGGWGEKLFF TGCAGCGTTGAAGATCCCCACGGAGGGTGGGGGGAAAAACTGTTTTTT
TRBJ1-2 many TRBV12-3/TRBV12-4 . CASRTWGGTGYTF TGTGCCAGCAGGACCTGGGGGGGGACCGGCTACACCTTC
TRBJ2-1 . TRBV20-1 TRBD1 CSASLGTGSYNEQFF TGCAGTGCTAGTCTGGGGACAGGGTCCTACAATGAGCAGTTCTTC
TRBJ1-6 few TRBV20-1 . CSARVQGGNSPLHF TGCAGTGCTAGAGTTCAGGGAGGTAATTCACCCCTCCACTTT
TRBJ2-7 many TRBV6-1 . CASRNGVAGASYEQYF TGTGCCAGCAGGAACGGGGTGGCGGGGGCTTCCTACGAGCAGTACTTC
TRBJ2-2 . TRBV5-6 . CASSSRQVANTGELFF TGTGCCAGCAGCTCAAGACAGGTTGCGAACACCGGGGAGCTGTTTTTT
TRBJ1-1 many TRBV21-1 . CASRDLSSNLPSLNTEAFF TGTGCCAGCAGGGACCTTTCCTCCAACCTCCCCTCCCTGAACACTGAAGCTTTCTTT
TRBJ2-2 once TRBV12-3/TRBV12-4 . CASSLALGSGELFF TGTGCCAGCAGTTTAGCTTTGGGGAGCGGGGAGCTGTTTTTT
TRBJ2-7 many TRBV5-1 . CASSLAGVSSYEQYF TGCGCCAGCAGCTTGGCAGGGGTCTCCTCCTACGAGCAGTACTTC
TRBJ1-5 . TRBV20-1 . CSANPRGTPDNQPQHF TGCAGTGCTAACCCCCGAGGCACCCCGGACAATCAGCCCCAGCATTTT
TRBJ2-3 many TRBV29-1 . CSVVAGPLTDTQYF TGCAGCGTTGTTGCGGGGCCACTCACAGATACGCAGTATTTT
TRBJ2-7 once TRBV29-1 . CSVEDNGYEQYF TGCAGCGTTGAAGATAATGGGTACGAGCAGTACTTC
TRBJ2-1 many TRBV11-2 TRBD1 CASSLDRRTGVLGYNEQFF TGTGCCAGCAGCTTAGATCGAAGGACAGGGGTATTGGGGTACAATGAGCAGTTCTTC
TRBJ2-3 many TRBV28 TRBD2 CASRGGGADTQYF TGTGCCAGCAGGGGCGGGGGGGCAGATACGCAGTATTTT
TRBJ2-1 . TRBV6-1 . CASTSGLVSGGEQFF TGTGCCAGCACATCGGGACTGGTATCAGGGGGGGAGCAGTTCTTC
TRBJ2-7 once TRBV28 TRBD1 CASRGQGSHEQYF TGTGCCAGCAGGGGACAGGGGTCTCACGAGCAGTACTTC
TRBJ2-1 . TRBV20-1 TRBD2 CSARRSSGGTNNEQFF TGCAGTGCTAGACGCTCTAGCGGGGGTACGAACAATGAGCAGTTCTTC
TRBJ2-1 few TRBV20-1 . CSARPRSRGPSYNEQFF TGCAGTGCTAGGCCCAGATCCAGGGGCCCATCTTACAATGAGCAGTTCTTC
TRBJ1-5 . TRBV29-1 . CSVASDSNQPQHF TGCAGCGTTGCGAGCGATAGCAATCAGCCCCAGCATTTT
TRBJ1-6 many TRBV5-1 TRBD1 CASSLGGTGHNSPLHF TGCGCCAGCAGCTTGGGCGGGACAGGCCATAATTCACCCCTCCACTTT
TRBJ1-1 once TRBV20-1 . CSAGQNKGSTEAFF TGCAGTGCTGGACAAAACAAGGGAAGCACTGAAGCTTTCTTT
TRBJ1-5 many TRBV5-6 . CASSFQPNQPQHF TGTGCCAGCAGCTTTCAGCCCAATCAGCCCCAGCATTTT
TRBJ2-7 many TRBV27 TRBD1 CASSLRDRGREQYF TGTGCCAGCAGTTTACGGGACAGGGGTCGCGAGCAGTACTTC
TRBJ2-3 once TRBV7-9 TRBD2 CASSLVAGTDTQYF TGTGCCAGCAGCCTAGTAGCGGGGACAGATACGCAGTATTTT
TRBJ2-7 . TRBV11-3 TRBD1 CASSSGQASYEQYF TGTGCCAGCAGCTCCGGACAGGCCTCCTACGAGCAGTACTTC
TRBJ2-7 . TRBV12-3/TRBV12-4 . CASTLARGSYEQYF TGTGCCAGCACCCTGGCCCGGGGGTCCTACGAGCAGTACTTC
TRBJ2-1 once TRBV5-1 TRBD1 CASSLYGPRTGIANEQFF TGCGCCAGCAGCTTGTACGGGCCGCGGACAGGAATAGCTAATGAGCAGTTCTTC
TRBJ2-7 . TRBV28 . CASRPVGLGSYEQYF TGTGCCAGCAGACCCGTCGGCCTCGGATCCTACGAGCAGTACTTC
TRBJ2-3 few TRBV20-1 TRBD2 CSALKRGQTDTQYF TGCAGTGCCTTAAAGCGGGGCCAAACAGATACGCAGTATTTT
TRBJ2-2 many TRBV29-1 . CSATVTGTGELFF TGCAGCGCGACGGTGACGGGCACCGGGGAGCTGTTTTTT
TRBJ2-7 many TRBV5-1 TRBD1 CASSLGGTGSYEQYF TGCGCCAGCAGCTTGGGCGGGACAGGGTCTTACGAGCAGTACTTC
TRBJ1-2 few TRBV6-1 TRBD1 CASSAGTGVGYTF TGTGCCAGCAGTGCCGGGACAGGGGTCGGCTACACCTTC